The clone carrying this T cell receptor beta chain was seen only a few times. The antigen is unknown. This sample is drawn from a study of blood T cells in healthy people across ages. Samples each yielded at least 5 micrograms of total RNA. V lost 8 bases, J lost 4 bases, and 11 bases lay in between. CDR1 and CDR2 from the germline V gene are SQVTM and ANQGSEA. CDR3 length equals 12 residues. Findings and limits, study-wide: Relative to aged donors, long-lived donors carried more naive CD4+ cells and displayed higher diversity. A roughly linear age-dependent decrease characterized TCR beta diversity per million T cells.

The use of a sample-barcoded 5' primer and a J-beta primer mix characterized a second PCR of roughly 6 to 11 cycles. TCRdb redid the calling of the 5' RACE reads with MiXCR, one entry per CDR3 protein. This sample has 450,000 to 700,000 distinct CDR3 sequences, with 27% found just once. The rearrangement uses TRBV29-1 and TRBJ2-2, with D perhaps TRBD1 (5 bases). The TCR originated in a woman aged 70-85 years in good health. Sequenced input: blood. The CDR3 bases are TGCAGCCCAGGGTTAGGCACCGGGGAGCTGTTTTTT. Translating it yields CSPGLGTGELFF.